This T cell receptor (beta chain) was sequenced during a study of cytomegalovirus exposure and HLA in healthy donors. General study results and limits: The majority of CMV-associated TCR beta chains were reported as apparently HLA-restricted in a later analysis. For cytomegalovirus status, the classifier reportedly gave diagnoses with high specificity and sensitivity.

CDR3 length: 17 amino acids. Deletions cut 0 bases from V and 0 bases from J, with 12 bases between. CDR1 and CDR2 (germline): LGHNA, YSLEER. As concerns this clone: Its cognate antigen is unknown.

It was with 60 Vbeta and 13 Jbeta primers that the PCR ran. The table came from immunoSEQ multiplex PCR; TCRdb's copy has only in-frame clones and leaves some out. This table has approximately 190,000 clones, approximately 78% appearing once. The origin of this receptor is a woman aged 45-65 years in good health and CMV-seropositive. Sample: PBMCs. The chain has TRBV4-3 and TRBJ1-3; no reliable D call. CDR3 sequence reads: CASSQEAGVSSGNTIYF. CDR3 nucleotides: TGCGCCAGCAGCCAAGAGGCGGGAGTAAGCTCTGGAAACACCATATATTTT.